This T cell receptor beta chain was identified during a study of technical replicates of blood from a handful of donors. Method: immunoSEQ multiplex PCR; TCRdb's copy keeps in-frame clones and lacks some. In the table there are tens of thousands of clones, about 95% of which are singletons. The CDR3 loop spans 14 amino acids. V lost 6 bases and J 2 bases, leaving 13 bases between the germline ends. CDR1 and CDR2 (germline): SQVTM, ANQGSEA. The chain links TRBV29-1 to TRBJ2-2, with a tentative D call TRBD2 (5 bases). The sequencing input was T cells isolated from PBMCs. The TCR originated in a human donor in good health. The CDR3 is CSVGRTQNTGELFF. Written as DNA, the CDR3 is TGCAGCGTGGGTAGGACTCAAAACACCGGGGAGCTGTTTTTT.